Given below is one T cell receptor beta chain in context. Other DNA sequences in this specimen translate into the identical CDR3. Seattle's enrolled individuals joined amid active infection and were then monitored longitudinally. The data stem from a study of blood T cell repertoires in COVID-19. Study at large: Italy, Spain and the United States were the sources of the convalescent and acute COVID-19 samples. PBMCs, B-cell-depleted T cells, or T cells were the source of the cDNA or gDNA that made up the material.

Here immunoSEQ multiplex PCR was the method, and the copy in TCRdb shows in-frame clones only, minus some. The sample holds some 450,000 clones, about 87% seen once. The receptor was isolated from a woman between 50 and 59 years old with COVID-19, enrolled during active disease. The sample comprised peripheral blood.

CDR3 region: CASSQDGRAYTEAFF. DNA of the CDR3: TGCGCCAGCAGCCAAGATGGCAGGGCCTACACTGAAGCTTTCTTT. This chain connects TRBV4-1 to TRBJ1-1, with D perhaps TRBD1 (5 bases). Germline V gives CDR1 MGHRA, CDR2 YSYEKL. CDR3 length equals 15 residues. The V and J ends lost 0 bases and 3 bases respectively, with 11 bases between them.